The following is a T cell receptor (beta chain) sequence with its context. Its antigen is still unknown. Per-base qualities were not stored, and no clone one base away is much larger. The record originates from a study of control samples from healthy donors and cancer patients (dated by TCRdb to about 2020). Libraries came from the immunoSEQ multiplex PCR assay. TCRdb's version of the immuneACCESS table is confined to in-frame rearrangements and falls short of the full clone set. An unresolved V gene accounts for under half of the shortfall where checked; the remainder is of unknown origin. The sample records 100,000 to 150,000 clones, under 90% of which are singletons. The ten largest make up 6% to 9.5% of the sample. The CDR3, from cysteine to phenylalanine, totals 16 residues. The only DNA kept is the CDR3, 48 bases in frame from the first base. Based on the germline V gene (reference sequence), the CDR1 and CDR2 sequences are MNHEY and SMNVEV. The V and J ends are trimmed by 0 bases and 0 bases, leaving 11 bases between them.

The sequence was collected from a man over 45 with head and neck cancer. The V gene is TRBV27 and the J gene is TRBJ1-1, with no confident D gene call. The source material was PBMCs. The bases are TGTGCCAGCAGTTTATCGATCCCAGACATGAACACTGAAGCTTTCTTT. It encodes CASSLSIPDMNTEAFF.